Following are 9 T cell receptor beta chains from one sample sequenced in a study of blood T cells in healthy people across ages. A second 7 to 11 cycle PCR used barcoded and J-beta primers. Each CDR3 protein is one row after TCRdb ran MiXCR on the 5' RACE reads. Among 700,000 to 900,000 distinct CDR3 sequences listed, around half were seen once. The sample taken for sequencing was blood. These receptors came from an elderly man in good health.

V is TRBV20-1 and J is TRBJ2-5, with D tentatively TRBD1 (6 bases). The CDR3 extends over 16 amino acids. CDR1 DFQATT and CDR2 SNEGSKA come from the germline V gene (reference sequence). Trimming took off 0 bases at V and 5 bases at J, with 19 bases between the two ends. The CDR3 region has the DNA TGCAGTGCTAGAGACCCAAGGGGGAATCCTGTCGAGACCCAGTACTTC. Its protein product is CSARDPRGNPVETQYF.

The table lists this clonotype with a few counts. This chain joins TRBV4-1 and TRBJ2-5, with D tentatively TRBD1 (5 bases). V lost 3 bases and J lost 5, with 13 bases in between. Germline V gene sequence: CDR1 MGHRA, CDR2 YSYEKL. The CDR3 loop spans 14 amino acids. The CDR3 region has the DNA TGCGCCAGCAGCCATCGGCCGGCAGGGGAGACCCAGTACTTC. As protein: CASSHRPAGETQYF.

This chain connects TRBV25-1 to TRBJ2-1; 12 nucleotides match TRBD2. With V trimmed by 2 bases and J by 7 bases, 3 bases remained unmatched. The germline V gene encodes CDR1 MGHDK and CDR2 SYGVNS. CDR3 length: 15 residues. CDR3 DNA: TGTGCCAGCAGTGAAGCTAGCGGGAGGGGAAATGAGCAGTTCTTC. Its translation is CASSEASGRGNEQFF.

The rearrangement joins TRBV14 to TRBJ2-1; D possibly corresponds to TRBD1 (6 bases). The J call is in doubt because the DNA end fits TRBJ2-7 better. The germline CDR1 and CDR2 sequences are SGHDN and FVKESK. The CDR3 has 15 amino acids. The CDR3 sequence: CASSLPPGVYNEQYF. DNA for the CDR3: TGTGCCAGCAGCCTCCCTCCAGGGGTCTACAATGAGCAGTACTTC.

The rearrangement joins TRBV6-6 to TRBJ1-2, with TRBD1 identical over 9 bases. Losses at the gene ends were 5 bases for V and 1 base for J; bases not matched to a gene: 5. The CDR3 contains 15 residues. The germline CDR1 and CDR2 sequences are MNHNY and SVGAGI (reference sequence). The CDR3 loop reads CASSDRDRDNYGYTF. For the CDR3, the DNA is TGTGCCAGCAGTGACCGGGACAGGGATAACTATGGCTACACCTTC.

V is TRBV5-1 and J is TRBJ2-2; 7 bases fit TRBD1. The CDR3 sequence is 14 residues long. Germline V gene data show CDR1 as SGHRS and CDR2 as YFSETQ. V shed 4 bases, J shed 7 bases, and the junction held 7 bases outside the gene matches. DNA for the CDR3: TGCGCCAGCAGCCCTACAGGGGTTGGCGGGGAGCTGTTTTTT. It codes for CASSPTGVGGELFF.

This rearrangement joins TRBV20-1 to TRBJ2-5; TRBD2 might be the D (6 bases). Germline loops: CDR1 DFQATT, CDR2 SNEGSKA (reference sequence). There are 14 residues in the CDR3. Trimming took 4 bases from V and 5 from J, leaving 17 bases between them. CDR3: CSATFTSSGETQYF. Here the CDR3 DNA reads TGCAGTGCTACCTTTACTAGCTCGGGGGAGACCCAGTACTTC.

This chain joins TRBV5-1 and TRBJ2-1; D is unresolved. V dropped 7 bases and J dropped 0 bases, with 11 bases sitting between them. In germline, CDR1 is SGHRS, CDR2 YFSETQ. This CDR3 region has 14 residues. CDR3 region: CASASESSYNEQFF. The CDR3 DNA is TGCGCCAGCGCCAGCGAGAGCTCCTACAATGAGCAGTTCTTC.

A few counts support this clonotype. This sequence joins TRBV7-2 and TRBJ2-7; 9 nucleotides align to TRBD2. CDR1 and CDR2 from the germline V gene are SGHTA and FQGNSA. Trimming cost V 7 bases and J 3 bases; bases outside gene matches: 10. This CDR3 contains 15 residues. The CDR3 here is CASTLTSGHGYEQYF. As DNA, the CDR3 is TGTGCCAGCACCCTGACTAGCGGCCACGGCTACGAGCAGTACTTC.